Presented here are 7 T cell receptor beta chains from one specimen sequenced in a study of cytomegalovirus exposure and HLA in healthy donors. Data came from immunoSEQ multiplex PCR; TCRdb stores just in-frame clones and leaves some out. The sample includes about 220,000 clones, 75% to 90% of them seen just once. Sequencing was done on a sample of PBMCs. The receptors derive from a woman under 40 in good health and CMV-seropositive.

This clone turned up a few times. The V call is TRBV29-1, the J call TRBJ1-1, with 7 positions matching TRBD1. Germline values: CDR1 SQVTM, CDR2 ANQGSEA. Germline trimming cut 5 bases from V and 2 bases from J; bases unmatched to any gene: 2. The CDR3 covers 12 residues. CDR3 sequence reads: CSVSGGNTEAFF. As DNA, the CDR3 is TGCAGCGTTTCAGGGGGAAACACTGAAGCTTTCTTT. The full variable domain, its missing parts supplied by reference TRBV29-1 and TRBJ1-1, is SAVISQKPSRDICQRGTSLTIQCQVDSQVTMMFWYRQQPGQSLTLIATANQGSEATYESGFVIDKFPISRPNLTFSTLTVSNMSPEDSSIYLCSVSGGNTEAFFGQGTRLTVV.

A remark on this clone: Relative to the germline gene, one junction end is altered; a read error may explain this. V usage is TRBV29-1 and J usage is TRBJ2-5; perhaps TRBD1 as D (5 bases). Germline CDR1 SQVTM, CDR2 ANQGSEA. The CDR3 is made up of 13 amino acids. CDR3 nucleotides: TGCAGCGTTGAAAGGGGCCAAAGAGAGTCCCAGTACTTC. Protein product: CSVERGQRESQYF.

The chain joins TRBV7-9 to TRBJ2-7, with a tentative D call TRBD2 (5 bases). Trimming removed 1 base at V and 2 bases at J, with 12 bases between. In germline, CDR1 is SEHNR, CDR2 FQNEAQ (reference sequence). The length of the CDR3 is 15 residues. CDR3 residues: CASSLVGGPTYEQYF. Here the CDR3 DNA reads TGTGCCAGCAGCTTAGTCGGAGGTCCCACCTACGAGCAGTACTTC. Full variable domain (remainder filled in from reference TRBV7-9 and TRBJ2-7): DTGVSQNPRHKITKRGQNVTFRCDPISEHNRLYWYRQTLGQGPEFLTYFQNEAQLEKSRLLSDRFSAERPKGSFSTLEIQRTEQGDSAMYLCASSLVGGPTYEQYFGPGTRLTVT.

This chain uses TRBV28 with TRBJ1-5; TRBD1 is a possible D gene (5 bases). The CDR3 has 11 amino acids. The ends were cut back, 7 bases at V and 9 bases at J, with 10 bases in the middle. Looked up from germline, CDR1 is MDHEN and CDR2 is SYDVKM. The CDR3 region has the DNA TGTGCCAGCACCAACAGGTGGCCCCAGCATTTT. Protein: CASTNRWPQHF.

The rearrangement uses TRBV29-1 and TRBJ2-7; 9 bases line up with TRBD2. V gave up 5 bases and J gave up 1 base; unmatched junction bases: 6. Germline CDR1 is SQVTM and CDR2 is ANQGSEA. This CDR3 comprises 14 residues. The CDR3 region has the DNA TGCAGCGTTCGACGTCTAGCGGGATCCTACGAGCAGTACTTC. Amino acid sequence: CSVRRLAGSYEQYF.

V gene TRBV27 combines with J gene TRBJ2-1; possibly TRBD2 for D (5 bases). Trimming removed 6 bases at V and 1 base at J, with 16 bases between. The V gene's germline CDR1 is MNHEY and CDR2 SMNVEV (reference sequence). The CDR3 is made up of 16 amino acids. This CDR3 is CASRPPWTGSYNEQFF. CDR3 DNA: TGTGCCAGCAGACCACCCTGGACGGGATCCTACAATGAGCAGTTCTTC.

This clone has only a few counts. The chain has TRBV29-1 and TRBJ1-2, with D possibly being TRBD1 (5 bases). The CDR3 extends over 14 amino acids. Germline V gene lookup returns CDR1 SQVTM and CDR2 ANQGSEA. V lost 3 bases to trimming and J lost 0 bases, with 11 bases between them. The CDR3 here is CSVEKTVSNYGYTF. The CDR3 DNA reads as TGCAGCGTTGAGAAGACAGTCTCTAACTATGGCTACACCTTC.